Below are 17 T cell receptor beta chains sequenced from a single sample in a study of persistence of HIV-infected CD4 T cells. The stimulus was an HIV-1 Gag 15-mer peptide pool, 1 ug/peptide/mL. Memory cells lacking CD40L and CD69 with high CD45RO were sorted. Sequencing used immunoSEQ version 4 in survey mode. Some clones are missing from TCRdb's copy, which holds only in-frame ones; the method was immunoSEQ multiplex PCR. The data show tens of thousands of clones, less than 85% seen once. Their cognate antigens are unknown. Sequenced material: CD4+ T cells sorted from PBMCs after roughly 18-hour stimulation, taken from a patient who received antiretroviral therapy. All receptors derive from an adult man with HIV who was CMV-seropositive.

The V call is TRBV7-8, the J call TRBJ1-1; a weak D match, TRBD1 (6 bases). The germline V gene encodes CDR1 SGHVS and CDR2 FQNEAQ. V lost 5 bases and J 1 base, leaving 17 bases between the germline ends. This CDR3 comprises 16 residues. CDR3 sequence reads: CASSRPWGGGNTEAFF. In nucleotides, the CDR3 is TGTGCCAGCAGCCGTCCTTGGGGGGGCGGGAACACTGAAGCTTTCTTT.

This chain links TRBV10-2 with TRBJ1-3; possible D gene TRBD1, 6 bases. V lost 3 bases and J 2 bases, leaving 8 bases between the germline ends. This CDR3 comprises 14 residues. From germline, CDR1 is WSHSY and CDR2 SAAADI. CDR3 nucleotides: TGCGCCAGCAGTGAACAGGGAGCTGGAAACACCATATATTTT. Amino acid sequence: CASSEQGAGNTIYF.

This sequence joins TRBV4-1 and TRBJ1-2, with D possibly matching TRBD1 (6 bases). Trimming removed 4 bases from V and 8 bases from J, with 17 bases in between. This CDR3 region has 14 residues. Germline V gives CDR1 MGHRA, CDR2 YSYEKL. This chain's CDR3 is CASSLGRGERGYTF. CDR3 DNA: TGCGCCAGCAGCCTTGGAAGGGGGGAACGAGGCTACACCTTC.

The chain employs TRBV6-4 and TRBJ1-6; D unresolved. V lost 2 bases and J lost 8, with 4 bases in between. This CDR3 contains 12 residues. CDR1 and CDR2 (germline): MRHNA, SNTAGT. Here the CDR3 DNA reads TGTGCCAGCAGTGACGGGGATTCACCCCTCCACTTT. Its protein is CASSDGDSPLHF.

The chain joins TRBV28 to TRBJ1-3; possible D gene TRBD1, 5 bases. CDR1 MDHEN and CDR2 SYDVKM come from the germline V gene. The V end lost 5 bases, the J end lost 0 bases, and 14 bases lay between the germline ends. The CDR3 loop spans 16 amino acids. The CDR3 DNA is TGTGCCAGCAGTCGACTTACAGGAAACTCTGGAAACACCATATATTTT. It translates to CASSRLTGNSGNTIYF. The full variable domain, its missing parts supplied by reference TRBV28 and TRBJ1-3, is DVKVTQSSRYLVKRTGEKVFLECVQDMDHENMFWYRQDPGLGLRLIYFSYDVKMKEKGDIPEGYSVSREKKERFSLILESASTNQTSMYLCASSRLTGNSGNTIYFGEGSWLTVV.

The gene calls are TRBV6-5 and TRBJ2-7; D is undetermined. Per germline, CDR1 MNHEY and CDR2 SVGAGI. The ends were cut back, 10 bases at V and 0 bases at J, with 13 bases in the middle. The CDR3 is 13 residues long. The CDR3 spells CATFKGLSYEQYF. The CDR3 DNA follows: TGTGCCACCTTCAAGGGCCTCTCCTACGAGCAGTACTTC.

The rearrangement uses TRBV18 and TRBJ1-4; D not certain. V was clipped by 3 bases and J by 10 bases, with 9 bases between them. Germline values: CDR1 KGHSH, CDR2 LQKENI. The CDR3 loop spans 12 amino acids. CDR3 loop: CASSPEGGKLFF. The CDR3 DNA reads TGTGCCAGCTCACCCGAGGGCGGAAAACTGTTTTTT.

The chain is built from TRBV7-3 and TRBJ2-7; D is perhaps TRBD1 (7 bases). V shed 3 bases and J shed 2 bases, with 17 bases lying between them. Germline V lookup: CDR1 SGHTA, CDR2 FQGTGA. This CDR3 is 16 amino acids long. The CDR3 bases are TGTGCCAGCAGCTTGATGGGCGGGACAGTCCCCTACGAGCAGTACTTC. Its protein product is CASSLMGGTVPYEQYF.

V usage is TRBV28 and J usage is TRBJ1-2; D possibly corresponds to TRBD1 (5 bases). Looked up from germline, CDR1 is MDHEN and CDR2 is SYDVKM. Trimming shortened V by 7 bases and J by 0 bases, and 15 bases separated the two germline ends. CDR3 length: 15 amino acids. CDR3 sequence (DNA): TGTGCCAGCATCCATCGGGGGTTAGCTAACTATGGCTACACCTTC. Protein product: CASIHRGLANYGYTF.

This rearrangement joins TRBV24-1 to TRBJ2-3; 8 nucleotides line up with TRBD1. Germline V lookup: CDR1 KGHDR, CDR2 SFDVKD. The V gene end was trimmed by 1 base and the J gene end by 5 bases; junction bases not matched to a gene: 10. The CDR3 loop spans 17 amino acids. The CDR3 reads CATSDFKSQGARDTQYF. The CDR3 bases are TGTGCCACCAGTGATTTTAAGTCCCAGGGGGCAAGAGATACGCAGTATTTT.

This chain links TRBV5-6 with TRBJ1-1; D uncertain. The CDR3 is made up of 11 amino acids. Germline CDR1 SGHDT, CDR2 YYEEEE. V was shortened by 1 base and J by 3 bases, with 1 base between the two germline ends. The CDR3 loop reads CASSLYTEAFF. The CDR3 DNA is TGTGCCAGCAGCTTGTACACTGAAGCTTTCTTT.

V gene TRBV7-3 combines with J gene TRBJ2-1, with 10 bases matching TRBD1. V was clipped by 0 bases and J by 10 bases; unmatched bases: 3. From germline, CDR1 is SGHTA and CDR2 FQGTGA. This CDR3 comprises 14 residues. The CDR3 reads CASSLTGDRGEQFF. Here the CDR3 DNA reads TGTGCCAGCAGCTTAACAGGGGACAGGGGAGAGCAGTTCTTC.

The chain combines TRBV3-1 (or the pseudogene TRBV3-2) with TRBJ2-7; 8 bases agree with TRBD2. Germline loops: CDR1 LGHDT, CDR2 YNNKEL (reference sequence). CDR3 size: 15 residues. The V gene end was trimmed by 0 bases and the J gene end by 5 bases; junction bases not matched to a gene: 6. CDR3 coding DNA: TGTGCCAGCAGCCAAGATCGGGTAGCGGGGAACGAGCAGTACTTC. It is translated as CASSQDRVAGNEQYF.

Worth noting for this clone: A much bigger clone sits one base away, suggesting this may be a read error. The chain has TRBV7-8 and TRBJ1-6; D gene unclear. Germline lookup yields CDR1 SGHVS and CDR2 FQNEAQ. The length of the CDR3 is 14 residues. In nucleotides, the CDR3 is TGTGCCAACAGCTTAAGGAACAGCGCTTCACCCCTCCACTTT. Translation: CANSLRNSASPLHF.

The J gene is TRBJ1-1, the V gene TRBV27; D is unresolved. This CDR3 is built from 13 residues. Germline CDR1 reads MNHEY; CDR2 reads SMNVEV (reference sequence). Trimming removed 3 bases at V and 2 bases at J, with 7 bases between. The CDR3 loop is CASSFRANTEAFF. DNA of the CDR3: TGTGCCAGCAGTTTCCGGGCAAACACTGAAGCTTTCTTT.

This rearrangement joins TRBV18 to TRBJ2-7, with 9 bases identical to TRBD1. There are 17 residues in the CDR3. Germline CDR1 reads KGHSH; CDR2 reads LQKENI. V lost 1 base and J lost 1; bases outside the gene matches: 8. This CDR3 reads CASSPRGVQGASYEQYF. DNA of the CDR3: TGTGCCAGCTCACCACGTGGGGTACAGGGGGCGTCCTACGAGCAGTACTTC.

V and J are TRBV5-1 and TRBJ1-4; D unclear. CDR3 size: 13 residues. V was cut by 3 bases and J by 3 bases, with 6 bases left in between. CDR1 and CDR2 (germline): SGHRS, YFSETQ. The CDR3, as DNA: TGCGCCAGCAGCTCCTCGTCTAATGAAAAACTGTTTTTT. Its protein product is CASSSSSNEKLFF.